This T cell receptor (beta chain) was observed in a study of blood T cell repertoires in COVID-19. Study in general: In each case, the material was cDNA or gDNA derived from T cells, B-cell-depleted T cells, or PBMCs.

Germline values: CDR1 SGHRS, CDR2 YFSETQ. This CDR3 region has 15 residues. Trimming cost V 4 bases and J 5 bases; bases outside gene matches: 6. Under the authors' procedure: From reference gene primer amplification, estimates of nucleated cell counts were derived. Here immunoSEQ multiplex PCR was the method, and the copy in TCRdb shows in-frame clones only, minus some. V and J calls and clone size follow that table, whereas D and trimming were derived from the DNA. Of under 250,000 clones listed, roughly four fifths were seen once; the top ten hold about 2.7%. The specimen was peripheral blood. The sequence was collected from a woman aged 40 to 50 with active or convalescent COVID-19. This rearrangement joins TRBV5-1 to TRBJ2-1; TRBD2 agrees at 10 bases. The CDR3 sequence: CASSPTSGENNEQFF. CDR3 sequence (DNA): TGCGCCAGCAGCCCTACTAGCGGGGAGAACAATGAGCAGTTCTTC.